Here is one TCR beta chain with its context. The antigen is undetermined. A sample-barcoded 5' primer and a J-beta primer mix were used in a second PCR of roughly 7 to 11 cycles. Each of the cDNA molecules was tagged by a template-switch adaptor with 12 random nucleotides. TCRdb reprocessed the 5' RACE reads with MiXCR, giving one entry per CDR3 protein. Of approximately 1.5 million distinct CDR3 sequences detected, roughly 32% appear once; the ten largest clones hold roughly 12%. This record belongs to a study of blood T cells in healthy people across ages. Overall study: About one barcoded beta molecule was captured per two T cells (by template switching). Study conclusions and caveats: What prevented conclusive comparison of naive and antigen-experienced cells was that PBMCs were unsorted.

The CDR3 is 13 amino acids. From germline, CDR1 is DFQATT and CDR2 SNEGSKA (reference sequence). Trimming shortened V by 6 bases and J by 4 bases, and 16 bases separated the two germline ends. Researchers report isolating at least 7 million PBMCs per sample. The rearrangement uses TRBV20-1 and TRBJ2-7; weak D call: TRBD2 (6 bases). This clonotype was obtained from a woman aged 25 to 39 in good health. Sequencing was performed on blood. The chain's CDR3 is CSAQKMGLYEQYF. Written as DNA, the CDR3 is TGCAGTGCCCAAAAGATGGGACTTTACGAGCAGTACTTC.